The source of this T cell receptor (beta chain) is a study of T cell changes during pregnancy in multiple sclerosis. This CDR3 is built from 16 residues. CDR1 MNHEY and CDR2 SVGAGI come from the germline V gene. Sequencing used immunoSEQ multiplex PCR; TCRdb keeps in-frame clones, though not all of them. Of tens of thousands of clones detected, roughly nine tenths appear once; the ten largest clones hold 0.86%. Comments on this clone: The junction does not match germline at one end; this may be a read error.

The starting material was peripheral blood, obtained in the second trimester of pregnancy. The TCR was taken from a female donor with multiple sclerosis, enrolled in a pregnancy study. The chain couples TRBV6-5 to TRBJ2-3; 9 bases agree with TRBD1. In nucleotides, the CDR3 is TGTGCCAGCAGTTTACAACAGGGGGCTCGCACGGATACGCAGTATTTT. Translating gives CASSLQQGARTDTQYF.